Below are 29 T cell receptor beta chains sequenced from a single sample in a study of cytomegalovirus exposure and HLA in healthy donors. Vbeta (60) and Jbeta (13) primers were used in the PCR. Only in-frame clones appear in the TCRdb table, and some are missing; sequencing was by immunoSEQ multiplex PCR. The repertoire consists of approximately 160,000 clones, with 76% occurring once and the leading ten covering 0.65% to 0.95%. Sequencing was done on a sample of PBMCs. The receptors derive from a female donor in good health and CMV-seronegative.

Only a few counts were recorded for this clone. The chain is built from TRBV10-3 and TRBJ2-3; D may be TRBD1 (6 bases). CDR1 is ENHRY and CDR2 is SYGVKD in the germline V gene. CDR3 length equals 15 residues. Deletions cut 11 bases from V and 0 bases from J, with 18 bases between. The chain's CDR3 is CASFGSGASTDTQYF. CDR3 coding DNA: TGTGCCTCTTTCGGGTCAGGGGCCAGCACAGATACGCAGTATTTT.

The chain combines TRBV28 with TRBJ2-1, with D perhaps matching TRBD2 (6 bases). The length of the CDR3 is 15 residues. CDR1 is MDHEN, CDR2 SYDVKM, per germline. The V end was cut by 3 bases, the J end by 6 bases, with 15 bases between. The CDR3 loop is CASSLPQLAGNEQFF. CDR3 in DNA: TGTGCCAGCAGTTTGCCCCAACTAGCCGGCAATGAGCAGTTCTTC.

This chain joins TRBV28 and TRBJ2-3, with 9 bases that match TRBD1. The CDR3 sequence is 17 residues long. J lost 4 bases, V lost 3 bases, and 11 bases had no gene match. CDR1 is MDHEN and CDR2 is SYDVKM in the germline V gene. CDR3 amino acids: CASSLVLGTGKPDTQYF. CDR3 coding DNA: TGTGCCAGCAGTTTGGTCCTCGGGACAGGGAAGCCAGATACGCAGTATTTT.

The J gene is TRBJ1-6, the V gene TRBV7-9, with TRBD1 as a possible D gene (5 bases). CDR1 SEHNR and CDR2 FQNEAQ come from the germline V gene (reference sequence). This CDR3 is built from 18 residues. Trimming took off 4 bases at V and 0 bases at J, with 16 bases between the two ends. In DNA, the CDR3 is TGTGCCAGCAGCTGGGGGGAGAGGAAAAGCTCCTATAATTCACCCCTCCACTTT. Amino acids: CASSWGERKSSYNSPLHF.

V usage is TRBV25-1 and J usage is TRBJ1-2; the match to TRBD1 covers 8 bases. With 5 bases clipped from V and 7 bases from J, the junction kept 9 bases outside the gene matches. The CDR3 spans 14 residues. Germline CDR1 MGHDK, CDR2 SYGVNS. This CDR3 is CASSPRQGSSGYTF. Here the CDR3 DNA reads TGTGCCAGCAGTCCCCGACAGGGGTCTAGTGGCTACACCTTC.

The chain employs TRBV23-1 and TRBJ2-3; 7 bases align to TRBD2. TRBV23-1 is marked as an open reading frame, function uncertain. Unmatched junction bases numbered 3, after V lost 0 bases and J lost 0 bases. The length of the CDR3 is 16 residues. The CDR3: CASSQSGGDSTDTQYF. The DNA of the CDR3 is TGCGCCAGCAGTCAATCGGGAGGGGACAGCACAGATACGCAGTATTTT.

In nucleotides, the CDR3 is TGTGCCAGCAGCTTAAGCGGCAGAAACACTGAAGCTTTCTTT. It is translated as CASSLSGRNTEAFF. This chain uses TRBV11-2 with TRBJ1-1; no clear D gene. The CDR3 contains 14 residues. The V and J ends lost 2 bases and 2 bases respectively, with 9 bases between them. CDR1 and CDR2 from the germline V gene are SGHAT and FQNNGV.

This chain connects TRBV4-3 to TRBJ2-7; a weak D match, TRBD2 (5 bases). The V end was cut by 0 bases, the J end by 3 bases, with 12 bases between. The CDR3 runs 15 residues. From germline, CDR1 is LGHNA and CDR2 YSLEER. As DNA, the CDR3 is TGCGCCAGCAGCCAAGAGACTACCATGGGCTACGAGCAGTACTTC. This encodes CASSQETTMGYEQYF.

CDR3 amino acids: CASSNPIRDKYNEQFF. The CDR3 DNA reads TGTGCCAGCAGTAACCCGATCCGGGACAAGTACAATGAGCAGTTCTTC. This chain connects TRBV28 to TRBJ2-1; D might be TRBD1 (6 bases). The CDR3 consists of 16 residues. Trimming shortened V by 5 bases and J by 4 bases, and 18 bases separated the two germline ends. The germline CDR1 and CDR2 sequences are MDHEN and SYDVKM.

In its sample, this clone was seen a few times. J is TRBJ2-2 and V is TRBV6-5; weak D call: TRBD1 (6 bases). The V end was cut by 4 bases, the J end by 6 bases, with 15 bases between. The CDR3 sequence is 15 residues long. Per germline, CDR1 MNHEY and CDR2 SVGAGI. CDR3 sequence (DNA): TGTGCCAGCAGTTCTCCAAACAGGGTCGCCGGGGAGCTGTTTTTT. It codes for CASSSPNRVAGELFF.

CDR3 coding DNA: TGTGCCAGCAGCCAAGAGAGCGGGGGGGCTGCAGATACGCAGTATTTT. The encoded protein is CASSQESGGAADTQYF. The chain joins TRBV4-2 to TRBJ2-3, with 10 bases aligning to TRBD2. Germline lookup yields CDR1 LGHNA and CDR2 YNFKEQ. This CDR3 is 16 amino acids long. V dropped 0 bases and J dropped 4; count of bases not matched to a gene: 4.

Details on this clone: Because the CDR3's place on the DNA is in doubt, the DNA is left out and the CDR3 is given as listed by TCRdb. V usage is TRBV5-6 and J usage is TRBJ1-2. Germline-derived CDR1 and CDR2 are SGHDT and YYEEEE. The CDR3 sequence runs 11 residues, both termini included. The CDR3 here is CASSLVGGGTF.

The CDR3 spells CAVSGLERVATDTQYF. The CDR3 DNA reads as TGTGCCGTATCTGGACTGGAAAGGGTAGCCACAGATACGCAGTATTTT. The chain uses TRBV15 and TRBJ2-3; a weak D match, TRBD2 (5 bases). CDR3 size: 16 residues. Per the germline V gene, CDR1 is LNHNV and CDR2 is YYDKDF (reference sequence). V shed 11 bases and J shed 2 bases, with 23 bases lying between them.

The rearrangement links TRBV27 to TRBJ2-5, with 10 bases matching TRBD1. The J call may be mistaken, given a closer DNA end match to TRBJ2-7. Germline CDR1 and CDR2: MNHEY and SMNVEV (reference sequence). The CDR3 totals 15 residues. CDR3 sequence: CASSFLGQGFYEQYF. The CDR3 DNA sequence: TGTGCCAGCAGTTTTCTGGGACAGGGGTTCTACGAGCAGTACTTC.

The DNA for the CDR3 is TGTGCCAGCAGGAGGGGGGGAAGCACAGATACGCAGTATTTT. Protein sequence: CASRRGGSTDTQYF. The chain combines TRBV7-2 with TRBJ2-3, with D maybe TRBD2 (7 bases). The CDR3 runs 14 residues. V gave up 6 bases and J gave up 0 bases, with 10 bases separating them. CDR1 is SGHTA, CDR2 FQGNSA, per germline.

The chain recombines TRBV6-4 with TRBJ1-4; the D gene is possibly TRBD1 (6 bases). Deletions cut 10 bases from V and 6 bases from J, with 27 bases between. Germline CDR1 and CDR2: MRHNA and SNTAGT. The CDR3 length is 17 residues. CDR3 nucleotides: TGTGCCACCACTCACGGGGGGGACACCCTACCTGATGAAAAACTGTTTTTT. This translates into CATTHGGDTLPDEKLFF.

In nucleotides, the CDR3 is TGTGCCAGCAGTTACGGACAGGGCGAAGGCTACACCTTC. Its protein is CASSYGQGEGYTF. The chain joins TRBV6-5 to TRBJ1-2; TRBD1 matches 8 bases. The CDR3 sequence is 13 residues long. The V gene's germline CDR1 is MNHEY and CDR2 SVGAGI. Trimming at V came to 2 bases and at J to 8 bases, leaving 4 bases not matched to a gene.

The genes are TRBV4-2 and TRBJ2-4; D is perhaps TRBD1 (6 bases). CDR3 size: 14 residues. Germline CDR1 and CDR2: LGHNA and YNFKEQ. V dropped 1 base and J dropped 12 bases, with 16 bases sitting between them. The CDR3 DNA reads as TGTGCCAGCAGCCAAGTCGCCCGGGGACACAGTCAGTACTTC. As protein: CASSQVARGHSQYF.

Only a few counts were recorded for this clone. The chain carries TRBV7-3 and TRBJ2-1, with 11 bases matching TRBD2. The CDR3 length is 17 residues. Germline CDR1 is SGHTA and CDR2 is FQGTGA. V lost 5 bases, J lost 9 bases, and 15 bases stayed unmatched. CDR3 bases: TGTGCCAGCAGCGGGGGGGCCGGGACTAGCGGTGGTTCTGAGCAGTTCTTC. Translated: CASSGGAGTSGGSEQFF. Filled out from reference TRBV7-3 and TRBJ2-1, the complete variable domain reads GAGVSQTPSNKVTEKGKYVELRCDPISGHTALYWYRQSLGQGPEFLIYFQGTGAADDSGLPNDRFFAVRPEGSVSTLKIQRTERGDSAVYLCASSGGAGTSGGSEQFFGPGTRLTVL.

Concerning this clone: One end of the junction does not line up with germline, which may come from a read error. The chain employs TRBV30 and TRBJ2-6; D might be TRBD1 (5 bases). This CDR3 has 16 residues. Germline-derived CDR1 and CDR2 are GTSNPN and SVGIG (reference sequence). The CDR3 sequence: CAWSVRTGLGANGLTF. CDR3 in DNA: TGTGCCTGGAGTGTACGGACGGGTCTTGGGGCCAACGGCCTGACTTTC.

This clone was observed a single time. The chain employs TRBV4-2 and TRBJ2-1; TRBD2 is a possible D gene (7 bases). Germline values: CDR1 LGHNA, CDR2 YNFKEQ. The CDR3 has 18 residues. Trimming took off 0 bases at V and 2 bases at J, with 17 bases between the two ends. As DNA, the CDR3 is TGTGCCAGCAGCCAAGAGGTCGTGGCGGGGGCCACCTACAATGAGCAGTTCTTC. This gives the protein CASSQEVVAGATYNEQFF.

Comments on this clone: Other nucleotide sequences from this sample produce the same CDR3. The J gene is TRBJ2-6, the V gene TRBV7-3; 8 bases agree with TRBD1. The CDR3 has 15 residues. Germline V lookup: CDR1 SGHTA, CDR2 FQGTGA. V was clipped by 4 bases and J by 4 bases; unmatched bases: 3. Here the CDR3 reads CASSSGGTGANVLTF. CDR3 coding DNA: TGTGCCAGCAGCTCAGGGGGCACGGGGGCCAACGTCCTGACTTTC.

The DNA for the CDR3 is TGTGCCAGCAGCGACAGACAGGGGCGCCGTTCCTTAATGAACACTGAAGCTTTCTTT. Protein: CASSDRQGRRSLMNTEAFF. The genes are TRBV9 and TRBJ1-1; TRBD1 agrees at 8 bases. V shed 3 bases, J shed 0 bases, and the junction held 16 bases outside the gene matches. This CDR3 has 19 residues. Germline CDR1 SGDLS, CDR2 YYNGEE.

The CDR3 region has the DNA TGTGCCAGCAGCTCGAACGAGCAGGGCCTATTCGATGAGCAGTTCTTC. Its translation is CASSSNEQGLFDEQFF. The chain recombines TRBV7-9 with TRBJ2-1, with TRBD1 as a possible D gene (5 bases). The V gene's germline CDR1 is SEHNR and CDR2 FQNEAQ (reference sequence). With 4 bases removed from V and 8 bases from J, the gap between germline ends came to 21 bases. This CDR3 has 16 amino acids.

Details on this clone: The germline gene is not matched at one end of the junction; a read error may be the cause. The rearrangement joins TRBV7-9 to TRBJ1-2; 10 bases fit TRBD1. CDR3 length: 16 residues. Germline V lookup: CDR1 SEHNR, CDR2 FQNEAQ (reference sequence). CDR3 bases: TGTTCCAGCAGCTTAGGGACAGGGGCATTAGTTGGTGGCTACACCTTC. This translates into CSSSLGTGALVGGYTF.

This clone came up once. This chain uses TRBV18 with TRBJ2-7, with 7 bases lining up with TRBD2. The junction had 6 bases not matched to a gene; V was cut back by 4 bases and J by 6 bases. Germline-derived CDR1 and CDR2 are KGHSH and LQKENI. The CDR3 runs 13 residues. CDR3 in DNA: TGTGCCAGCTCACTAGGACTAGACGGCGAGCAGTACTTC. It is translated as CASSLGLDGEQYF. The full variable domain, rest sourced from reference TRBV18 and TRBJ2-7, is NAGVMQNPRHLVRRRGQEARLRCSPMKGHSHVYWYRQLPEEGLKFMVYLQKENIIDESGMPKERFSAEFPKEGPSILRIQQVVRGDSAAYFCASSLGLDGEQYFGPGTRLTVT.

The gene calls are TRBV18 and TRBJ2-1, with a tentative D call TRBD1 (6 bases). Germline-derived CDR1 and CDR2 are KGHSH and LQKENI. The CDR3 runs to 15 residues. Trimming stripped 3 bases from V and 9 bases from J, with 18 bases between. The CDR3 DNA reads TGTGCCAGCTCACCGGACAGTCCTCGGATTGGTGAGCAGTTCTTC. It encodes CASSPDSPRIGEQFF.

The chain is built from TRBV6-4 and TRBJ2-3; 12 bases match TRBD2. The CDR3 length is 14 residues. The V gene's germline CDR1 is MRHNA and CDR2 SNTAGT. V gave up 7 bases and J gave up 4 bases; unmatched junction bases: 3. CDR3 in amino acids: CASKTSGSADTQYF. DNA for the CDR3: TGTGCCAGCAAGACTAGCGGGAGTGCAGATACGCAGTATTTT.

The chain employs TRBV5-4 and TRBJ1-1, with D tentatively TRBD1 (6 bases). The CDR3 contains 15 residues. V lost 6 bases and J 1 base, leaving 16 bases between the germline ends. Germline CDR1 is SGHNT and CDR2 is YYREEE (reference sequence). For the CDR3, the DNA is TGTGCCAGCATCCAGTCCGACAGGCAGAACACTGAAGCTTTCTTT. The encoded protein is CASIQSDRQNTEAFF.